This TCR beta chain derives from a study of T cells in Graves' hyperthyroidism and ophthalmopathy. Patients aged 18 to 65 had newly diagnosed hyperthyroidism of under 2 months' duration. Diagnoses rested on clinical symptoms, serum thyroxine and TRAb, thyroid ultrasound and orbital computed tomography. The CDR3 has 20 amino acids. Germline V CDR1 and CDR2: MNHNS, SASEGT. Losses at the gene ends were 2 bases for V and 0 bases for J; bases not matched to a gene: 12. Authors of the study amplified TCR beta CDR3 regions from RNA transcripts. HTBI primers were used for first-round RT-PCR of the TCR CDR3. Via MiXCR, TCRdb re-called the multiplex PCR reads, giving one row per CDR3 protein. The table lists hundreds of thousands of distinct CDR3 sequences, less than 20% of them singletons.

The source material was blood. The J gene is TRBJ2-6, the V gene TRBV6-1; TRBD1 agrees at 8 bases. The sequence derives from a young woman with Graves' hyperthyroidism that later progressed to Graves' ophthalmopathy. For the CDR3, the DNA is TGTGCCAGCAGTGAAAGGGGGACAGGCCAAATCCTCTCTGGGGCCAACGTCCTGACTTTC. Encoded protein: CASSERGTGQILSGANVLTF.